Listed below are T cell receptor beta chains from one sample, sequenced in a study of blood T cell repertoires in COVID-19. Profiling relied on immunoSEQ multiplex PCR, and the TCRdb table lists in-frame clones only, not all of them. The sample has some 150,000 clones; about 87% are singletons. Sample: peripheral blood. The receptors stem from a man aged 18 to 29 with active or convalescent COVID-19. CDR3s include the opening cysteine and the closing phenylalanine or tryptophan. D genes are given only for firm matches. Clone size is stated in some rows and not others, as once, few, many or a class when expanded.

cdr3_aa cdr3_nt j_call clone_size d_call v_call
CASSQDLRTGIYEQYF TGTGCCAGCAGCCAAGATCTAAGGACAGGGATCTACGAGCAGTACTTC TRBJ2-7 - TRBD1 TRBV3-1/TRBV3-2
CASASRHSSSYNEQFF TGTGCCAGCGCTAGCAGGCATTCGAGCTCCTACAATGAGCAGTTCTTC TRBJ2-1 - - TRBV28
CASSLASGSQYEQYF TGTGCCAGCAGCTTGGCTAGCGGGAGCCAATACGAGCAGTACTTC TRBJ2-7 - TRBD2 TRBV5-4
CAISESQGLNEQFF TGTGCCATCAGTGAAAGCCAGGGCCTCAATGAGCAGTTCTTC TRBJ2-1 - - TRBV10-3
CASRTSEPYNEQFF TGTGCCAGCCGGACTAGCGAGCCCTACAATGAGCAGTTCTTC TRBJ2-1 - TRBD2 TRBV6-5
CSAPVDTQYF TGCAGTGCTCCGGTCGATACGCAGTATTTT TRBJ2-3 - - TRBV20-1
CASSPDRAEGGYTF TGTGCCAGCAGTCCTGACAGGGCGGAAGGCGGCTACACCTTC TRBJ1-2 - TRBD1 TRBV27
CASSYGVGGTNEKLFF TGTGCCAGCAGCTACGGGGTTGGGGGGACTAATGAAAAACTGTTTTTT TRBJ1-4 - - TRBV7-6
CASSLDAENTEAFF TGTGCCAGCAGCTTAGATGCGGAAAACACTGAAGCTTTCTTT TRBJ1-1 few - TRBV11-3
CASSPPSQNTEAFF TGTGCCAGCTCACCACCTTCACAGAACACTGAAGCTTTCTTT TRBJ1-1 once - TRBV18
CASSLAYKGGQKDQMNTEAFF TGTGCCAGCAGCTTAGCTTATAAAGGGGGACAGAAAGATCAAATGAACACTGAAGCTTTCTTT TRBJ1-1 - TRBD1 TRBV7-2
CASSYVPSGSPLHF TGTGCCAGCAGTTACGTCCCCTCGGGGTCACCCCTCCACTTT TRBJ1-6 - - TRBV6-5
CASTSNYGYTF TGTGCCAGCACCTCCAACTATGGCTACACCTTC TRBJ1-2 - - TRBV28
CASSFEFRGQETQYF TGTGCCAGCAGCTTTGAGTTCCGCGGTCAAGAGACCCAGTACTTC TRBJ2-5 once - TRBV5-4
CASTDPRWSQPQHF TGTGCCAGCACCGACCCTCGGTGGAGTCAGCCCCAGCATTTT TRBJ1-5 - - TRBV6-5
CASSLWDRVTGELFF TGTGCCAGCAGCCTTTGGGACAGGGTGACCGGGGAGCTGTTTTTT TRBJ2-2 once TRBD1 TRBV3-1/TRBV3-2
CASSYKRSHTEAFF TGTGCCAGCAGTTACAAGCGCAGCCACACTGAAGCTTTCTTT TRBJ1-1 - - TRBV6-2/TRBV6-3
CASSHSGTTGNTIYF TGTGCCAGCAGTCACTCGGGGACAACTGGAAACACCATATATTTT TRBJ1-3 - - TRBV11-3
CAISPDGTGPTRNTGELFF TGTGCCATCAGTCCTGACGGGACAGGGCCGACAAGGAACACCGGGGAGCTGTTTTTT TRBJ2-2 - TRBD1 TRBV10-3
CASSQDSGTGQETQYF TGTGCCAGCAGCCAAGATTCAGGGACAGGCCAAGAGACCCAGTACTTC TRBJ2-5 - TRBD1 TRBV4-2
CASSLQGSYEQYF TGTGCCAGCAGTTTACAGGGCTCCTACGAGCAGTACTTC TRBJ2-7 - - TRBV27
CASSPGQGVFTEAFF TGTGCCAGCTCACCAGGACAGGGTGTGTTCACTGAAGCTTTCTTT TRBJ1-1 - TRBD1 TRBV18
CASSARPGTDTQYF TGTGCCAGCAGCGCACGTCCAGGCACAGATACGCAGTATTTT TRBJ2-3 - - TRBV9
CASSIDLSGNTEAFF TGTGCCAGTAGTATAGATCTATCCGGTAACACTGAAGCTTTCTTT TRBJ1-1 - - TRBV19